The source of this T cell receptor (beta chain) is a study of cytomegalovirus exposure and HLA in healthy donors. Overall study results and limits: Diagnosis of cytomegalovirus status made by the classifier reportedly showed high specificity and sensitivity.

J was trimmed by 7 bases and V by 7 bases; bases with no gene match: 11. Germline V gives CDR1 SGHDT, CDR2 YYEEEE. The CDR3 sequence is 14 residues long. Produced via immunoSEQ multiplex PCR; TCRdb's table is partial and in-frame only. The repertoire includes 120,000 or so clones, about 91% of them detected once, and approximately 1.1% sits in the top ten. Note on this clone: The antigen remains undetermined.

This clonotype was sampled from a woman younger than 35 in good health and CMV-seronegative. This rearrangement joins TRBV5-6 to TRBJ1-2; TRBD1 matches at 9 bases. Input material: PBMCs. CDR3 nucleotides: TGTGCCAGCGTGGGGGACAGGGCGAATCTTGGCTACACCTTC. This translates into CASVGDRANLGYTF.